This passage covers 25 T cell receptor beta chains from one sample sequenced in a study of cytomegalovirus exposure and HLA in healthy donors. Repertoires were generated with immunoSEQ multiplex PCR, while TCRdb's copy carries only in-frame clones and drops some. The repertoire consists of 70,000 to 85,000 clones, with 90% to 95% occurring once and the leading ten covering 1.5% to 2%. The source material was PBMCs. Source of these receptors: a woman aged 18-30 years in good health and CMV-seropositive.

The chain carries TRBV14 and TRBJ2-1, with 7 bases aligning to TRBD2. Trimming cost V 1 base and J 8 bases; bases outside gene matches: 8. CDR3 length: 15 amino acids. Germline V CDR1 and CDR2: SGHDN, FVKESK. CDR3 in DNA: TGTGCCAGCAGCCAAGCCCCAGGCGGGGGATATGAGCAGTTCTTC. Translation gives CASSQAPGGGYEQFF.

The V gene is TRBV15, the J gene TRBJ1-1, with D perhaps TRBD1 (5 bases). The germline V and J ends were trimmed by 3 bases and 0 bases, with 11 bases remaining between them. Germline loops: CDR1 LNHNV, CDR2 YYDKDF (reference sequence). The CDR3 has 15 residues. CDR3 DNA: TGTGCCACCAGCAGGTCCCAGGGCATGAACACTGAAGCTTTCTTT. This gives the protein CATSRSQGMNTEAFF.

This clone has a handful of counts. The J gene is TRBJ2-7, the V gene TRBV12-5, with TRBD1 as a possible D gene (6 bases). The V and J ends lost 6 bases and 3 bases respectively, with 9 bases between them. This CDR3 contains 12 residues. CDR1 is LGHNT, CDR2 FRNRAP, per germline. CDR3 protein: CASGPTGYEQYF. The CDR3 DNA is TGTGCTAGTGGCCCGACAGGCTACGAGCAGTACTTC.

The gene calls are TRBV4-1 and TRBJ2-1; 7 bases are a match to TRBD2. The germline CDR1 and CDR2 sequences are MGHRA and YSYEKL. The CDR3 length is 16 residues. V lost 0 bases, J lost 5 bases, and 7 bases stayed unmatched. The CDR3 DNA reads as TGCGCCAGCAGCCAAGAGCCCGCGGGAGTTGACAATGAGCAGTTCTTC. Its protein product is CASSQEPAGVDNEQFF.

This clone was recorded a few times. The chain recombines TRBV11-1 with TRBJ2-5; weak D call: TRBD2 (5 bases). V lost 5 bases to trimming and J lost 4 bases, with 14 bases between them. The CDR3 spans 14 residues. Germline-derived CDR1 and CDR2 are SGHAT and FQDESV (reference sequence). The CDR3 is CASSHRTVPETQYF. The CDR3 DNA follows: TGTGCCAGCAGCCACCGGACTGTGCCAGAGACCCAGTACTTC.

The genes are TRBV13 and TRBJ2-7, with TRBD1 as a possible D gene (5 bases). The CDR3 spans 13 residues. V was pared by 2 bases and J by 4 bases, with 9 bases between. Per germline, CDR1 PRHDT and CDR2 FYEKMQ (reference sequence). In DNA form, the CDR3 reads TGTGCCAGCAGCTTACAGGGAACTTACGAGCAGTACTTC. It yields the protein CASSLQGTYEQYF.

This chain joins TRBV5-5 and TRBJ2-3, with 11 nucleotides matching TRBD1. CDR1 and CDR2 (germline): SGHKS, YYEKEE (reference sequence). CDR3 length equals 15 residues. With 3 bases clipped from V and 4 bases from J, the junction kept 4 bases outside the gene matches. CDR3 DNA sequence: TGTGCCAGCAGCTGGGGACAGGGGGGGTCAGATACGCAGTATTTT. Protein product: CASSWGQGGSDTQYF. The variable domain in full, completed from reference TRBV5-5 and TRBJ2-3, reads DAGVTQSPTHLIKTRGQQVTLRCSPISGHKSVSWYQQVLGQGPQFIFQYYEKEERGRGNFPDRFSARQFPNYSSELNVNALLLGDSALYLCASSWGQGGSDTQYFGPGTRLTVL.

J is TRBJ2-2 and V is TRBV5-1, with TRBD2 identical over 10 bases. This CDR3 spans 15 amino acids. Germline lookup yields CDR1 SGHRS and CDR2 YFSETQ. V was pared by 2 bases and J by 6 bases, with 4 bases of the junction left unmatched. CDR3 region: CASSFQREGAGELFF. For the CDR3, the DNA is TGCGCCAGCAGCTTCCAGCGGGAGGGCGCCGGGGAGCTGTTTTTT.

The chain recombines TRBV5-6 with TRBJ1-1; TRBD1 might be the D (5 bases). The CDR3 loop spans 15 amino acids. Deletions cut 3 bases from V and 4 bases from J, with 16 bases between. Germline CDR1 is SGHDT and CDR2 is YYEEEE. In nucleotides, the CDR3 is TGTGCCAGCAGCTCCTTTGGGGGGGTGGGCACTGAAGCTTTCTTT. Translated, it gives CASSSFGGVGTEAFF.

The V gene is TRBV5-1, the J gene TRBJ2-3; TRBD2 is a possible D gene (5 bases). Trimming took off 6 bases at V and 0 bases at J, with 11 bases between the two ends. Germline CDR1 reads SGHRS; CDR2 reads YFSETQ. The CDR3 is 14 amino acids. The CDR3 sequence is CASTLAYSTDTQYF. Written as DNA, the CDR3 is TGCGCCAGCACTCTAGCTTACAGCACAGATACGCAGTATTTT.

V is TRBV7-8 and J is TRBJ2-7, with 14 nucleotides matching TRBD2. This CDR3 is 16 amino acids long. Germline CDR1 is SGHVS and CDR2 is FQNEAQ. Unmatched junction bases numbered 8, after V lost 3 bases and J lost 7 bases. CDR3 sequence reads: CASSLGLAGEGLEQYF. DNA for the CDR3: TGTGCCAGCAGCTTGGGACTAGCGGGAGAGGGGTTAGAGCAGTACTTC. Combining the CDR3 with reference TRBV7-8 and TRBJ2-7 gives the whole variable domain GAGVSQSPRYKVAKRGQDVALRCDPISGHVSLFWYQQALGQGPEFLTYFQNEAQLDKSGLPSDRFFAERPEGSVSTLKIQRTQQEDSAVYLCASSLGLAGEGLEQYFGPGTRLTVT.

This chain joins TRBV5-1 and TRBJ1-3; maybe TRBD1 (5 bases). The CDR3 sequence is 15 residues long. From germline, CDR1 is SGHRS and CDR2 YFSETQ. Trimming removed 3 bases from V and 3 bases from J, with 13 bases in between. The DNA for the CDR3 is TGCGCCAGCAGCTCAACAGGCGGTGGTGGAAACACCATATATTTT. It yields the protein CASSSTGGGGNTIYF. Variable domain in full (rest from reference TRBV5-1 and TRBJ1-3): KAGVTQTPRYLIKTRGQQVTLSCSPISGHRSVSWYQQTPGQGLQFLFEYFSETQRNKGNFPGRFSGRQFSNSRSEMNVSTLELGDSALYLCASSSTGGGGNTIYFGEGSWLTVV.

V and J are TRBV6-1 and TRBJ2-2; D not resolved. This CDR3 is built from 13 residues. The V gene lost 5 bases and the J gene lost 2 bases, with 6 bases spanning the gap. The germline V gene has CDR1 MNHNS and CDR2 SASEGT. CDR3 nucleotide sequence: TGTGCCAGCAGTATACTCAACACCGGGGAGCTGTTTTTT. Translation gives CASSILNTGELFF.

The chain joins TRBV5-4 to TRBJ2-5; 14 positions agree with TRBD2. V shed 3 bases, J shed 3 bases, and the junction held 1 base outside the gene matches. The CDR3 loop spans 15 amino acids. Germline V CDR1 and CDR2: SGHNT, YYREEE (reference sequence). CDR3 DNA: TGTGCCAGCAGCTGGGGACTAGCGGGAGAAGAGACCCAGTACTTC. This codes for CASSWGLAGEETQYF.

This chain links TRBV14 with TRBJ1-1; D is perhaps TRBD1 (6 bases). This CDR3 spans 14 amino acids. Germline V gene sequence: CDR1 SGHDN, CDR2 FVKESK. V was cut by 4 bases and J by 0 bases, with 9 bases left in between. CDR3 amino acids: CASSLKGVNTEAFF. As DNA, the CDR3 is TGTGCCAGCAGCCTCAAGGGGGTGAACACTGAAGCTTTCTTT.

The chain links TRBV5-6 to TRBJ1-3; TRBD1 matches at 7 bases. The CDR3 has 15 amino acids. V was clipped by 3 bases and J by 5 bases; unmatched bases: 8. Germline assignment: CDR1 SGHDT and CDR2 YYEEEE. For the CDR3, the DNA is TGTGCCAGCAGCTCATCCGGGACAGAGCGAAACACCATATATTTT. Protein: CASSSSGTERNTIYF.

In its sample, this clone was seen once. The chain recombines TRBV27 with TRBJ2-3; 7 bases agree with TRBD1. V was clipped by 4 bases and J by 3 bases; unmatched bases: 1. This CDR3 has 13 amino acids. Germline assignment: CDR1 MNHEY and CDR2 SMNVEV (reference sequence). The CDR3 sequence: CASSWGQTDTQYF. The CDR3 nucleotides are TGTGCCAGCAGTTGGGGACAGACAGATACGCAGTATTTT.

The chain combines TRBV7-8 with TRBJ1-1; D is unclear. CDR3 length equals 15 residues. With 5 bases removed from V and 0 bases from J, the gap between germline ends came to 13 bases. The germline CDR1 and CDR2 sequences are SGHVS and FQNEAQ. The CDR3 sequence: CASSPRGGLNTEAFF. CDR3 DNA: TGTGCCAGCAGCCCACGGGGAGGCTTGAACACTGAAGCTTTCTTT.

The V call is TRBV6-6, the J call TRBJ2-7; no clear D. CDR3 length: 14 amino acids. Trimming stripped 6 bases from V and 0 bases from J, with 12 bases between. The germline gives CDR1 MNHNY, CDR2 SVGAGI (reference sequence). The CDR3 region is CASRLRQSSYEQYF. The CDR3 DNA is TGTGCCAGCAGACTTAGACAAAGCTCCTACGAGCAGTACTTC.

This CDR3 reads CASSQYSNSNQPQHF. CDR3 in DNA: TGTGCCAGCAGTCAATACTCGAATAGCAATCAGCCCCAGCATTTT. J is TRBJ1-5 and V is TRBV7-6, with no clear D. This CDR3 comprises 15 residues. In germline, CDR1 is SGHVS, CDR2 FNYEAQ. Trimming left V 6 bases short and J 0 bases short, with 12 bases between.

The V call is TRBV4-1, the J call TRBJ1-5; weak D call: TRBD1 (5 bases). Germline lookup yields CDR1 MGHRA and CDR2 YSYEKL. The CDR3 length is 15 residues. V was trimmed by 0 bases and J by 4 bases, leaving 10 bases between them. CDR3 amino acids: CASSQDGAENQPQHF. The CDR3 coding sequence is TGCGCCAGCAGCCAAGATGGGGCAGAAAATCAGCCCCAGCATTTT.

V and J are TRBV2 and TRBJ2-1, with TRBD2 matching over 8 bases. There are 15 residues in the CDR3. V gave up 6 bases and J gave up 9 bases; unmatched junction bases: 13. The germline V gene encodes CDR1 SNHLY and CDR2 FYNNEI. This CDR3 is CASRGVAGRKGEQFF. The CDR3, as DNA: TGTGCCAGCAGGGGTGTAGCGGGGCGAAAGGGTGAGCAGTTCTTC.

The V call is TRBV18, the J call TRBJ1-2, with TRBD1 identical over 7 bases. V lost 3 bases, J lost 3 bases, and 10 bases stayed unmatched. Per the germline V gene, CDR1 is KGHSH and CDR2 is LQKENI. The CDR3 contains 16 residues. The CDR3 loop is CASSPYRDRNYYGYTF. DNA for the CDR3: TGTGCCAGCTCACCCTACCGGGACAGAAATTACTATGGCTACACCTTC.

This chain links TRBV30 with TRBJ2-7; D not resolved. CDR3 length: 15 residues. CDR1 and CDR2 (germline): GTSNPN, SVGIG (reference sequence). V was shortened by 0 bases and J by 5 bases, with 17 bases between the two germline ends. CDR3 DNA sequence: TGTGCCTGGAGTGTCGATTCTTGGAGCGTGGACGAGCAGTACTTC. Protein sequence: CAWSVDSWSVDEQYF.

The J gene is TRBJ2-7, the V gene TRBV7-9; 9 nucleotides line up with TRBD1. V lost 5 bases to trimming and J lost 11 bases; unmatched junction nucleotides: 7. This CDR3 is 12 amino acids long. In germline, CDR1 is SEHNR, CDR2 FQNEAQ (reference sequence). CDR3 bases: TGTGCCAGCAGCCCCACAGGGGGCCAAGAGTACTTC. Its protein product is CASSPTGGQEYF.